The next 21 T cell receptor beta chains were all read from a single sample in a study of shared clonotypes between healthy human individuals. Repertoires were generated with immunoSEQ multiplex PCR, while TCRdb's copy carries only in-frame clones and drops some. The sample has 560,000 or so clones, roughly 96% seen once. Naive CD8 cells lacked CD45RO, underwent positive selection for CCR7 and left out terminally differentiated effector memory CD45RA+ cells. Sequenced: naive CD8+ T cells sorted from blood. The receptors were gathered from a woman between 25 and 40 years old in good health.

The rearrangement joins TRBV2 to TRBJ2-7; no reliable D call. The V gene's germline CDR1 is SNHLY and CDR2 FYNNEI. V dropped 5 bases and J dropped 3 bases, with 8 bases sitting between them. The CDR3 is 12 amino acids. CDR3 sequence (DNA): TGTGCCAGCAGTAAAATAATCTACGAGCAGTACTTC. Protein product: CASSKIIYEQYF.

The V gene is TRBV7-9, the J gene TRBJ1-4; D gene ambiguous. V lost 1 base, J lost 8 bases, and 11 bases lay in between. The germline CDR1 and CDR2 sequences are SEHNR and FQNEAQ (reference sequence). The CDR3 spans 14 residues. The CDR3 is CASSLDGGYEKLFF. The CDR3 DNA is TGTGCCAGCAGCTTAGACGGAGGATACGAAAAACTGTTTTTT.

The chain links TRBV19 to TRBJ1-2; no clear D gene. Trimming took off 0 bases at V and 4 bases at J, with 12 bases between the two ends. Germline CDR1 and CDR2: LNHDA and SQIVND (reference sequence). The CDR3 is made up of 15 amino acids. CDR3 region: CASSIDWAGTYGYTF. The CDR3 coding sequence is TGTGCCAGTAGTATAGATTGGGCGGGAACCTATGGCTACACCTTC.

CDR3: CASSPSVLASNEQFF. CDR3 in DNA: TGTGCCAGCAGTCCATCGGTCCTAGCTTCAAATGAGCAGTTCTTC. The chain links TRBV27 to TRBJ2-1; maybe TRBD2 (5 bases). The germline V gene encodes CDR1 MNHEY and CDR2 SMNVEV (reference sequence). V shed 5 bases and J shed 7 bases, with 18 bases lying between them. This CDR3 region has 15 residues.

This chain links TRBV14 with TRBJ2-1; D is perhaps TRBD2 (5 bases). The CDR3 is 12 amino acids. Germline CDR1 is SGHDN and CDR2 is FVKESK. The V end lost 3 bases, the J end lost 10 bases, and 10 bases lay between the germline ends. CDR3 loop: CASSHTRMEQFF. The CDR3 nucleotides are TGTGCCAGCAGCCACACTAGGATGGAGCAGTTCTTC.

In regard to this clone: Other DNA sequences within the sample encode an identical CDR3. This rearrangement joins TRBV27 to TRBJ2-2; no reliable D call. V was shortened by 6 bases and J by 2 bases, with 7 bases between the two germline ends. The CDR3 is 13 residues long. The germline V gene has CDR1 MNHEY and CDR2 SMNVEV (reference sequence). The CDR3 coding sequence is TGTGCCAGCAGCCCGAGTAACACCGGGGAGCTGTTTTTT. Amino acid sequence: CASSPSNTGELFF.

The table lists this clone with a count of one. The chain combines TRBV28 with TRBJ2-7; 7 nucleotides match TRBD1. With 5 bases clipped from V and 6 bases from J, the junction kept 10 bases outside the gene matches. The CDR3 is 14 residues long. Germline V gene sequence: CDR1 MDHEN, CDR2 SYDVKM. The CDR3 loop reads CASSVNPTGTEQYF. For the CDR3, the DNA is TGTGCCAGCAGTGTCAACCCGACAGGGACCGAGCAGTACTTC.

This clone has only one observation. The chain combines TRBV15 with TRBJ1-1, with 7 bases lining up with TRBD1. The junction had 11 bases not matched to a gene; V was cut back by 5 bases and J by 5 bases. The CDR3 length is 15 residues. Germline assignment: CDR1 LNHNV and CDR2 YYDKDF (reference sequence). The CDR3 sequence: CATSPSRGGGTEAFF. CDR3 bases: TGTGCCACCAGCCCCTCCAGAGGGGGCGGGACTGAAGCTTTCTTT. The variable domain in full, with the rest retrieved from reference TRBV15 and TRBJ1-1, is DAMVIQNPRYQVTQFGKPVTLSCSQTLNHNVMYWYQQKSSQAPKLLFHYYDKDFNNEADTPDNFQSRRPNTSFCFLDIRSPGLGDTAMYLCATSPSRGGGTEAFFGQGTRLTVV.

DNA of the CDR3: TGCGCCAGCAGCCACCCTCACGGCCAGAAAAAATTCTACGAGCAGTACTTC. Translation gives CASSHPHGQKKFYEQYF. V usage is TRBV5-1 and J usage is TRBJ2-7; D is unresolved. CDR3 length equals 17 residues. Germline V lookup: CDR1 SGHRS, CDR2 YFSETQ. V gave up 4 bases and J gave up 3 bases, with 23 bases separating them.

V usage is TRBV6-1 and J usage is TRBJ1-2; TRBD1 aligns across 7 bases. Per germline, CDR1 MNHNS and CDR2 SASEGT. V dropped 4 bases and J dropped 2; count of bases not matched to a gene: 10. This CDR3 has 16 residues. The CDR3 coding sequence is TGTGCCAGCAGTGGTGCCATCAGGGGGGAAAACTATGGCTACACCTTC. Amino acid sequence: CASSGAIRGENYGYTF.

J is TRBJ2-7 and V is TRBV7-9; 8 bases fit TRBD1. Germline V gene sequence: CDR1 SEHNR, CDR2 FQNEAQ (reference sequence). CDR3 size: 15 residues. The V segment lost 5 bases and the J segment 2 bases; nucleotides outside the gene matches: 8. The CDR3 spells CASSPPDRVAYEQYF. The CDR3 nucleotides are TGTGCCAGCAGCCCCCCGGACAGGGTAGCCTACGAGCAGTACTTC.

The chain carries TRBV19 and TRBJ2-5; D not certain. The J call may be mistaken, given a closer DNA end match to TRBJ2-7. In germline, CDR1 is LNHDA, CDR2 SQIVND (reference sequence). This CDR3 has 14 residues. CDR3 sequence reads: CASRAPDNSYEQYF. The CDR3 nucleotides are TGTGCCAGTAGGGCCCCAGACAACTCCTACGAGCAGTACTTC.

The V and J genes are TRBV28 and TRBJ2-3; possibly TRBD2 for D (5 bases). The germline CDR1 and CDR2 sequences are MDHEN and SYDVKM. Trimming pared 5 bases from V and 6 bases from J, leaving 18 bases between. CDR3 size: 15 residues. The CDR3 is CASSLTPAEYDTQYF. In nucleotides, the CDR3 is TGTGCCAGCAGTCTGACCCCAGCGGAATACGATACGCAGTATTTT. Based on the CDR3 plus reference TRBV28 and TRBJ2-3, the full variable domain is DVKVTQSSRYLVKRTGEKVFLECVQDMDHENMFWYRQDPGLGLRLIYFSYDVKMKEKGDIPEGYSVSREKKERFSLILESASTNQTSMYLCASSLTPAEYDTQYFGPGTRLTVL.

The CDR3 region has the DNA TGCGCCAGCAGTGACCCCAATACACTAGCGGGAGGGCTTGACGAGCAGTACTTC. Residues: CASSDPNTLAGGLDEQYF. The chain combines TRBV10-1 with TRBJ2-7, with 13 nucleotides matching TRBD2. Germline V gene data show CDR1 as WNHNN and CDR2 as SYGVQD (reference sequence). The ends lost 3 bases at V and 5 bases at J; junction bases unmatched: 13. The CDR3 has 18 residues.

This chain links TRBV14 with TRBJ1-3; D is ambiguous. V was trimmed by 4 bases and J by 1 base, leaving 8 bases between them. Germline loops: CDR1 SGHDN, CDR2 FVKESK. This CDR3 region has 14 residues. CDR3 amino acids: CASSLWGSGNTIYF. CDR3 DNA sequence: TGTGCCAGCAGCCTATGGGGTTCTGGAAACACCATATATTTT.

V gene TRBV28 combines with J gene TRBJ2-1; possibly TRBD2 for D (5 bases). This CDR3 spans 12 amino acids. V dropped 6 bases and J dropped 11 bases, with 14 bases sitting between them. Germline V lookup: CDR1 MDHEN, CDR2 SYDVKM. DNA of the CDR3: TGTGCCAGCAGCCAAGTACGGGGTCAGCAGTTCTTC. It specifies CASSQVRGQQFF.

In DNA form, the CDR3 reads TGTGCCAGCAGTCCCGGACTAGCGGGAACCGAGCAGTACTTC. Its protein is CASSPGLAGTEQYF. This chain joins TRBV2 and TRBJ2-7, with 12 bases identical to TRBD2. The germline V gene encodes CDR1 SNHLY and CDR2 FYNNEI. CDR3 length equals 14 residues. The junction had 5 bases not matched to a gene; V was cut back by 5 bases and J by 6 bases.

This chain links TRBV4-1 with TRBJ2-7; 8 nucleotides align to TRBD1. CDR1 and CDR2 (germline): MGHRA, YSYEKL. V shed 0 bases, J shed 4 bases, and the junction held 8 bases outside the gene matches. The CDR3 spans 16 residues. The chain's CDR3 is CASSQEGTGGSYEQYF. The CDR3 DNA is TGCGCCAGCAGCCAAGAAGGAACAGGGGGAAGTTACGAGCAGTACTTC.

The CDR3 reads CASRIAGRIDYGYTF. Written as DNA, the CDR3 is TGTGCCAGCAGGATAGCAGGGAGGATCGACTATGGCTACACCTTC. The rearrangement joins TRBV2 to TRBJ1-2, with a possible D match to TRBD1 (5 bases). The germline CDR1 and CDR2 sequences are SNHLY and FYNNEI. This CDR3 is 15 amino acids long. Between the trimmed V and J ends, which lost 6 bases and 3 bases, there was a span of 17 bases.

The rearrangement links TRBV11-2 to TRBJ1-2; D is perhaps TRBD1 (5 bases). The germline gives CDR1 SGHAT, CDR2 FQNNGV. Trimming removed 10 bases from V and 2 bases from J, with 14 bases in between. The CDR3 extends over 13 amino acids. CDR3 sequence reads: CATTGTLNYGYTF. DNA of the CDR3: TGTGCCACCACGGGGACTTTGAACTATGGCTACACCTTC. Full variable domain (rest looked up from reference TRBV11-2 and TRBJ1-2): EAGVAQSPRYKIIEKRQSVAFWCNPISGHATLYWYQQILGQGPKLLIQFQNNGVVDDSQLPKDRFSAERLKGVDSTLKIQPAKLEDSAVYLCATTGTLNYGYTFGSGTRLTVV.

V and J are TRBV13 and TRBJ2-1, with D hard to call. The ends were cut back, 3 bases at V and 5 bases at J, with 8 bases in the middle. The CDR3 contains 13 residues. The germline CDR1 and CDR2 sequences are PRHDT and FYEKMQ (reference sequence). CDR3 protein: CASSFPPNNEQFF. In DNA form, the CDR3 reads TGTGCCAGCAGCTTTCCGCCCAACAATGAGCAGTTCTTC.